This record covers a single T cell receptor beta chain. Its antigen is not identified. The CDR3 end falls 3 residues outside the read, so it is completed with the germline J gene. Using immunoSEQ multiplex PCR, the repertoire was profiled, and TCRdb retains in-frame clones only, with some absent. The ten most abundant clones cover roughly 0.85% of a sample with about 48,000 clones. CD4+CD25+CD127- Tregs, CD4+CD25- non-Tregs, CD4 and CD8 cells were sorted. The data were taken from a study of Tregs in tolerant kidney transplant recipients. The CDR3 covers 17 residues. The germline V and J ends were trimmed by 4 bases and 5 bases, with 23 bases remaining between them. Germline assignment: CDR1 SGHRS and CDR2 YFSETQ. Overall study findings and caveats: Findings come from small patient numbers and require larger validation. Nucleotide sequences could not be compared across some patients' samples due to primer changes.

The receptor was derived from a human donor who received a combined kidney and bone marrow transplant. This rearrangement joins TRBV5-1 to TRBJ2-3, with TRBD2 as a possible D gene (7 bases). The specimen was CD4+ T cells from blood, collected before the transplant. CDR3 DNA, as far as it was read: TGCGCCAGCAGCCGCGCCTATACAGGAGGGGGGGAAGATACG. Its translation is CASSRAYTGGGEDT. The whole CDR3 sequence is CASSRAYTGGGEDTQYF.